These 8 T cell receptor beta chains came from one sample sequenced in a study of T cell repertoires in cytomegalovirus infection. TCRdb independently ran MiXCR on the reads; one entry per CDR3 protein. The sample holds some 700,000 distinct CDR3 sequences, less than 40% seen once. Sequencing was done on a sample of PBMCs. The receptors derive from a human donor in good health (CMV status not recorded). Some clones in this sample may be carry-over from other donors' samples.

The V and J genes are TRBV7-2 and TRBJ2-1; 11 bases are shared with TRBD2. The CDR3 sequence is 12 residues long. V was clipped by 8 bases and J by 8 bases; unmatched bases: 2. The germline V gene encodes CDR1 SGHTA and CDR2 FQGNSA. CDR3 DNA sequence: TGTGCCAGCGCTAGCGGGAGGTATGAGCAGTTCTTC. This encodes CASASGRYEQFF.

The J gene is TRBJ1-3, the V gene TRBV12-3 or TRBV12-4; no definite D call. The CDR3 covers 13 residues. Trimming took 8 bases from V and 4 from J, leaving 12 bases between them. For the CDR3, the DNA is TGTGCCAGCCAGACAAGAGGAGGAAACACCATATATTTT. Encoded protein: CASQTRGGNTIYF.

Concerning this clonotype: In this CDR3 the conserved last residue, phenylalanine or tryptophan, is missing, so a read error is likely. The rearrangement joins TRBV7-8 to TRBJ2-3; 11 nucleotides agree with TRBD2. The CDR3 contains 17 residues. The germline V gene has CDR1 SGHVS and CDR2 FQNEAQ. The CDR3 DNA sequence: TGTGCCAGCAGCTTACGAGTTACGGGGACTAGCGGAGATCCGCAGTATTTG. Its translation: CASSLRVTGTSGDPQYL.

This clonotype has ten or more counts. The chain has TRBV7-6 and TRBJ2-5; D unclear. The germline gives CDR1 SGHVS, CDR2 FNYEAQ. This CDR3 comprises 16 residues. V was cut by 7 bases and J by 0 bases, with 18 bases left in between. CDR3 amino acids: CASTHSIERYQETQYF. The DNA of the CDR3 is TGTGCCAGCACCCATTCGATAGAGAGGTACCAAGAGACCCAGTACTTC.

The chain recombines TRBV30 with TRBJ2-7; 10 nucleotides match TRBD1. In germline, CDR1 is GTSNPN, CDR2 SVGIG (reference sequence). V trimming: 5 bases; J trimming: 5 bases; junction bases outside the gene matches: 6. The CDR3 extends over 13 amino acids. This CDR3 is CAWSGTGVNEQYF. CDR3 in DNA: TGTGCCTGGTCTGGGACAGGGGTTAACGAGCAGTACTTC.

The chain is built from TRBV9 and TRBJ1-5, with D maybe TRBD1 (6 bases). CDR1 is SGDLS and CDR2 is YYNGEE in the germline V gene. The CDR3 runs to 17 residues. The V and J ends lost 3 bases and 6 bases respectively, with 22 bases between them. The CDR3 nucleotides are TGTGCCAGCAGCGAGGGGATTCTGGGGGGCAGGGGTCAGCCCCAGCATTTT. Residues: CASSEGILGGRGQPQHF.

This clonotype showed up just a few times. V usage is TRBV28 and J usage is TRBJ1-2, with D unresolved. In germline, CDR1 is MDHEN, CDR2 SYDVKM. V was pared by 8 bases and J by 2 bases, with 24 bases between. CDR3 length: 17 residues. CDR3 loop: CASRSTRAKGRNYGYTF. The CDR3 bases are TGTGCCAGCCGTTCCACTAGGGCAAAAGGAAGGAACTATGGCTACACCTTC.

The CDR3 coding sequence is TGCAGTGCTAGAGATTTTCAGACCGGGAACACTGAAGCTTTCTTT. It encodes CSARDFQTGNTEAFF. The gene calls are TRBV20-1 and TRBJ1-1, with unresolved D. The CDR3 consists of 15 residues. CDR1 and CDR2 (germline): DFQATT, SNEGSKA (reference sequence). Trimming took off 0 bases at V and 1 base at J, with 12 bases between the two ends.